The 17 T cell receptor beta chains below were found in one sample sequenced in a study of shared clonotypes between healthy human individuals. Method: immunoSEQ multiplex PCR; TCRdb's copy keeps in-frame clones and lacks some. The table lists fewer than 600,000 clones, approximately 71% of them singletons, with around 13% in the top ten. The sample was PBMCs. The origin of the receptors is a woman in her forties in good health. Some clones in this sample may be carry-over from other donors' samples.

This chain's CDR3 is CASSRSGGPYEQYF. CDR3 nucleotides: TGTGCCAGCAGCCGATCCGGAGGACCCTACGAGCAGTACTTC. This sequence joins TRBV5-8 and TRBJ2-7; D is perhaps TRBD2 (5 bases). Trimming stripped 4 bases from V and 2 bases from J, with 13 bases between. Looked up from germline, CDR1 is SGHTS and CDR2 is YDEGEE. The CDR3 extends over 14 amino acids.

The chain has TRBV27 and TRBJ1-2; 9 bases align to TRBD1. V lost 8 bases, J lost 4 bases, and 8 bases stayed unmatched. Germline V gene data show CDR1 as MNHEY and CDR2 as SMNVEV (reference sequence). The CDR3 sequence is 14 residues long. In DNA, the CDR3 is TGTGCCAGCTCCCAGTCGGGACAGGGCTATGGCTACACCTTC. Translating gives CASSQSGQGYGYTF.

The chain combines TRBV9 with TRBJ1-1, with D possibly matching TRBD1 (6 bases). This CDR3 region has 17 residues. Germline V gives CDR1 SGDLS, CDR2 YYNGEE. Trimming pared 0 bases from V and 1 base from J, leaving 16 bases between. CDR3 DNA sequence: TGTGCCAGCAGCGTAGACCCCCGGGGGGGCGGGAACACTGAAGCTTTCTTT. It translates to CASSVDPRGGGNTEAFF.

The J gene is TRBJ1-2, the V gene TRBV20-1; the D is unclear. This CDR3 region has 11 residues. In germline, CDR1 is DFQATT, CDR2 SNEGSKA (reference sequence). Trimming removed 5 bases at V and 3 bases at J, with 7 bases between. Here the CDR3 reads CSAVRDYGYTF. DNA of the CDR3: TGCAGTGCTGTCCGGGACTATGGCTACACCTTC.

This clone has only a few counts. The rearrangement uses TRBV13 and TRBJ2-5; TRBD2 matches at 7 bases. Germline loops: CDR1 PRHDT, CDR2 FYEKMQ (reference sequence). The CDR3 has 17 amino acids. The V and J ends lost 0 bases and 2 bases, in that order; junction bases with no gene match: 9. CDR3 bases: TGTGCCAGCAGCTTAGGCTTATTCGGGACTACGCAAGAGACCCAGTACTTC. It translates to CASSLGLFGTTQETQYF.

The chain couples TRBV10-1 to TRBJ2-1, with TRBD2 as a possible D gene (5 bases). The CDR3 consists of 12 residues. Germline-derived CDR1 and CDR2 are WNHNN and SYGVQD (reference sequence). V was clipped by 4 bases and J by 4 bases, with 5 bases between them. This chain's CDR3 is CASSGLYNEQFF. The CDR3 DNA sequence: TGCGCCAGCAGTGGACTATACAATGAGCAGTTCTTC.

On this clone itself: Other DNA sequences from this sample encode an identical CDR3 as well. The chain is built from TRBV28 and TRBJ1-5; D possibly corresponds to TRBD1 (6 bases). The CDR3 totals 13 residues. The germline V and J ends were trimmed by 5 bases and 3 bases, with 8 bases remaining between them. From germline, CDR1 is MDHEN and CDR2 SYDVKM. This chain's CDR3 is CASSRTVNQPQHF. For the CDR3, the DNA is TGTGCCAGCAGTCGGACAGTCAATCAGCCCCAGCATTTT.

The chain uses TRBV29-1 and TRBJ2-5; 7 bases align to TRBD1. The CDR3 covers 17 residues. The germline V gene encodes CDR1 SQVTM and CDR2 ANQGSEA. V shed 0 bases and J 2 bases; nucleotides not matched to a gene: 12. The DNA of the CDR3 is TGCAGCGTTGAAGATGGGACAGTCGAAGGGTTGCAAGAGACCCAGTACTTC. This gives the protein CSVEDGTVEGLQETQYF.

The rearrangement uses TRBV15 and TRBJ1-6; tentative D call: TRBD1 (6 bases). The CDR3 contains 15 residues. Germline CDR1 LNHNV, CDR2 YYDKDF (reference sequence). V was pared by 0 bases and J by 8 bases, with 11 bases between. CDR3 bases: TGTGCCACCAGCAGAGATCGCGGGGGCGATTCACCCCTCCACTTT. It encodes CATSRDRGGDSPLHF.

The rearrangement joins TRBV6-4 to TRBJ2-1, with 10 bases matching TRBD2. This CDR3 is built from 14 residues. The germline CDR1 and CDR2 sequences are MRHNA and SNTAGT. The J segment lost 8 bases and the V segment lost 5 bases, leaving 6 bases of the junction unmatched. DNA for the CDR3: TGTGCCAGCAGTTCTAGCGGGAGTGGTGATGAGCAGTTCTTC. Its protein is CASSSSGSGDEQFF.

The chain employs TRBV7-8 and TRBJ2-1; 11 nucleotides match TRBD2. V dropped 1 base and J dropped 7; count of bases not matched to a gene: 6. The CDR3 is made up of 16 amino acids. Germline V CDR1 and CDR2: SGHVS, FQNEAQ. The CDR3 protein is CASSLGISGRENEQFF. Here the CDR3 DNA reads TGTGCCAGCAGCTTAGGTATTAGCGGGAGGGAAAATGAGCAGTTCTTC.

The V and J genes are TRBV30 and TRBJ1-3; no clear D gene. Germline lookup yields CDR1 GTSNPN and CDR2 SVGIG (reference sequence). The length of the CDR3 is 16 residues. V was shortened by 4 bases and J by 0 bases, with 16 bases between the two germline ends. The CDR3 coding sequence is TGTGCCTGGACCCACCCAGGAGGTCTCTCTGGAAACACCATATATTTT. The encoded protein is CAWTHPGGLSGNTIYF.

This chain connects TRBV7-2 to TRBJ1-5, with no clear D. Trimming cost V 6 bases and J 7 bases, with 13 bases left between them. Germline CDR1 reads SGHTA; CDR2 reads FQGNSA. The CDR3 length is 13 residues. CDR3 in DNA: TGTGCCAGCAGGGTTGTAGGTTCCCAGCCCCAGCATTTT. It is translated as CASRVVGSQPQHF.

The CDR3 loop reads CASKGGQEGGYTF. CDR3 DNA: TGTGCCAGCAAAGGCGGACAGGAGGGTGGCTACACCTTC. V is TRBV6-5 and J is TRBJ1-2, with 7 bases lining up with TRBD1. The CDR3 consists of 13 residues. CDR1 and CDR2 from the germline V gene are MNHEY and SVGAGI. V lost 7 bases and J lost 7; bases outside the gene matches: 9.

The chain joins TRBV7-9 to TRBJ2-5; D possibly corresponds to TRBD1 (7 bases). Between the trimmed V and J ends, which lost 5 bases and 5 bases, there was a span of 21 bases. Germline V gene data show CDR1 as SEHNR and CDR2 as FQNEAQ (reference sequence). The CDR3 length is 16 residues. CDR3 coding DNA: TGTGCCAGCAGCCAAGGTCGAGAAGCAGGGGGGGAGACCCAGTACTTC. Its translation is CASSQGREAGGETQYF.

CDR3 DNA sequence: TGTGCCAGCAGCAAAGAATACGAGCAGTACTTC. It codes for CASSKEYEQYF. The chain carries TRBV21-1 and TRBJ2-7. TRBV21-1 is classified as a pseudogene. The CDR3 spans 11 residues.

J is TRBJ2-6 and V is TRBV29-1; D not resolved. The germline V gene has CDR1 SQVTM and CDR2 ANQGSEA. CDR3 size: 13 residues. Deletions cut 1 base from V and 1 base from J, with 2 bases between. As DNA, the CDR3 is TGCAGCGTTGAAGCGTCTGGGGCCAACGTCCTGACTTTC. The encoded protein is CSVEASGANVLTF.